Listed below are T cell receptor beta chains from one sample, sequenced in a study of T cell responses to AZD1222 COVID-19 vaccine. Assay: immunoSEQ multiplex PCR; the TCRdb copy retains only in-frame clones and omits some. The sample records about 120,000 clones, approximately 90% being singletons. The material sequenced was peripheral blood, taken on day 0 of AZD1222 vaccination. All receptors come from an adult in good health. Each CDR3 is given with its conserved first and last residue. D genes are given only for firm matches. Not all rows give a size; the values are once, few, many and, for expanded clones, a class.

CDR3 DNA: TGTCCCGGACCACGGCTTGGCTACACCTTC; CDR3 protein: CPGPRLGYTF; clone size: -; V gene: TRBV12-5; CDR3 length: 10; J gene: TRBJ1-2; D gene: -
CDR3 DNA: TGTGCCAGCAGCCAGACGAGGGCCTACGAGCAGTACTTC; CDR3 protein: CASSQTRAYEQYF; clone size: -; V gene: TRBV7-2; CDR3 length: 13; J gene: TRBJ2-7; D gene: -
CDR3 DNA: TGTGCCAGCAGACCCACTAGCGACTACAATGAGCAGTTCTTC; CDR3 protein: CASRPTSDYNEQFF; clone size: once; V gene: TRBV7-2; CDR3 length: 14; J gene: TRBJ2-1; D gene: TRBD2
CDR3 DNA: TGTGCCAGCAGTTCCCGGGGTTTGGGGCACAATGAGCAGTTCTTC; CDR3 protein: CASSSRGLGHNEQFF; clone size: -; V gene: TRBV28; CDR3 length: 15; J gene: TRBJ2-1; D gene: -
CDR3 DNA: TGTGCCAGCAGTGGCCTCCGCGGGAGGGTCCCAGATACGCAGTATTTT; CDR3 protein: CASSGLRGRVPDTQYF; clone size: -; V gene: TRBV6-1; CDR3 length: 16; J gene: TRBJ2-3; D gene: TRBD2
CDR3 DNA: TGTGCCAGCAGTTACTCGACAGGGGTCCATCAGCCCCAGCATTTT; CDR3 protein: CASSYSTGVHQPQHF; clone size: -; V gene: TRBV6-5; CDR3 length: 15; J gene: TRBJ1-5; D gene: TRBD1
CDR3 DNA: TGTGCCAGCAGCCCGAATAGCAATCAGCCCCAGCATTTT; CDR3 protein: CASSPNSNQPQHF; clone size: -; V gene: TRBV2; CDR3 length: 13; J gene: TRBJ1-5; D gene: -
CDR3 DNA: TGCGCCAGCAGCTTGCCTGGGGATACGCAGTATTTT; CDR3 protein: CASSLPGDTQYF; clone size: -; V gene: TRBV5-1; CDR3 length: 12; J gene: TRBJ2-3; D gene: -
CDR3 DNA: TGCAGCGTTGAACGGCAGCAAGAGACCCAGTACTTC; CDR3 protein: CSVERQQETQYF; clone size: -; V gene: TRBV29-1; CDR3 length: 12; J gene: TRBJ2-5; D gene: -
CDR3 DNA: TGTGCCATCAGTGGAGGACACCTAGCCAAAAACATTCAGTACTTC; CDR3 protein: CAISGGHLAKNIQYF; clone size: -; V gene: TRBV10-3; CDR3 length: 15; J gene: TRBJ2-4; D gene: -
CDR3 DNA: TGTGCGTCTCAGGCGGTGGCCCAAGGGTACTCTGGGGCCAACGTCCTGACTTTC; CDR3 protein: CASQAVAQGYSGANVLTF; clone size: -; V gene: TRBV5-6; CDR3 length: 18; J gene: TRBJ2-6; D gene: -
CDR3 DNA: TGTGCCTGGAGTAGCGGGGGAAGGGGGCGGCAAACTGAAGCTTTCTTT; CDR3 protein: CAWSSGGRGRQTEAFF; clone size: -; V gene: TRBV30; CDR3 length: 16; J gene: TRBJ1-1; D gene: TRBD1
CDR3 DNA: TGTGCCAGCAGCTTAGTGGTTGGAGGGGTGGGTGAAAAACTGTTTTTT; CDR3 protein: CASSLVVGGVGEKLFF; clone size: -; V gene: TRBV11-2; CDR3 length: 16; J gene: TRBJ1-4; D gene: -
CDR3 DNA: TGTGCCACCCGACGGGACATTGGAGGGAATACGCAGTATTTT; CDR3 protein: CATRRDIGGNTQYF; clone size: -; V gene: TRBV2; CDR3 length: 14; J gene: TRBJ2-3; D gene: -
CDR3 DNA: TGTGCCAGCAGTCCCACCCGACAGTCCGCCTACGAGCAGTACTTC; CDR3 protein: CASSPTRQSAYEQYF; clone size: -; V gene: TRBV11-2; CDR3 length: 15; J gene: TRBJ2-7; D gene: -
CDR3 DNA: TGTGCCAGCAGCCAAGTCGGGGAAGGGAGTGAAAAACTGTTTTTT; CDR3 protein: CASSQVGEGSEKLFF; clone size: -; V gene: TRBV28; CDR3 length: 15; J gene: TRBJ1-4; D gene: -
CDR3 DNA: TGTGCCAGCAGCAGAGGAGGAGGGACAGGGTGGGCTGGAAACACCATATATTTT; CDR3 protein: CASSRGGGTGWAGNTIYF; clone size: once; V gene: TRBV9; CDR3 length: 18; J gene: TRBJ1-3; D gene: TRBD1
CDR3 DNA: TGTGCCACCAGCAGAGATAACAGGGGAACCTACGAGCAGTACTTC; CDR3 protein: CATSRDNRGTYEQYF; clone size: -; V gene: TRBV15; CDR3 length: 15; J gene: TRBJ2-7; D gene: TRBD1
CDR3 DNA: TGTGCCAGCAGCGCAATGTACAATGAGCAGTTCTTC; CDR3 protein: CASSAMYNEQFF; clone size: -; V gene: TRBV7-4; CDR3 length: 12; J gene: TRBJ2-1; D gene: -
CDR3 DNA: TGTGCCAGCAGCGGGGGACTAGCGGGAAACAATGAGCAGTTCTTC; CDR3 protein: CASSGGLAGNNEQFF; clone size: -; V gene: TRBV9; CDR3 length: 15; J gene: TRBJ2-1; D gene: TRBD2
CDR3 DNA: TGTGCCAGCAGTCAGACCCCGGGTTCCTACGAGCAGTACTTC; CDR3 protein: CASSQTPGSYEQYF; clone size: -; V gene: TRBV9; CDR3 length: 14; J gene: TRBJ2-7; D gene: -
CDR3 DNA: TGTGCCAGCAGTAGTGGCAGTTCCTACGAGCAGTACTTC; CDR3 protein: CASSSGSSYEQYF; clone size: -; V gene: TRBV28; CDR3 length: 13; J gene: TRBJ2-7; D gene: -
CDR3 DNA: TGTGCCAGCAGCCGAGCGACCGGACAGGGGCAGAATTCACCCCTCCACTTT; CDR3 protein: CASSRATGQGQNSPLHF; clone size: -; V gene: TRBV6-6; CDR3 length: 17; J gene: TRBJ1-6; D gene: TRBD1
CDR3 DNA: TGTGCCAGCAGTTTATCTTGGACAGCCTCTCGGACCTATGGCTACACCTTC; CDR3 protein: CASSLSWTASRTYGYTF; clone size: once; V gene: TRBV27; CDR3 length: 17; J gene: TRBJ1-2; D gene: -
CDR3 DNA: TGCGCCAGCAGCCAAGTTTGGCAGGGGGTACGGGAGCAGTACTTC; CDR3 protein: CASSQVWQGVREQYF; clone size: once; V gene: TRBV4-3; CDR3 length: 15; J gene: TRBJ2-7; D gene: TRBD1
CDR3 DNA: TGTGCCAGCAGCTTAGTTTCGCTGCCAAGGGGTGAAGCTTTCTTT; CDR3 protein: CASSLVSLPRGEAFF; clone size: -; V gene: TRBV7-2; CDR3 length: 15; J gene: TRBJ1-1; D gene: -
CDR3 DNA: TGCGCCAGCGGGGGAGGCCCTTCTTCTGGGGCCAACGTCCTGACTTTC; CDR3 protein: CASGGGPSSGANVLTF; clone size: -; V gene: TRBV4-1; CDR3 length: 16; J gene: TRBJ2-6; D gene: -
CDR3 DNA: TGTGCCACCATGATCGACCCTATCCGGCCCCAGCATTTT; CDR3 protein: CATMIDPIRPQHF; clone size: few; V gene: TRBV6-5; CDR3 length: 13; J gene: TRBJ1-5; D gene: -
CDR3 DNA: TGTGCCAGTAGCACGACAGGGTATGGCTACACCTTC; CDR3 protein: CASSTTGYGYTF; clone size: -; V gene: TRBV19; CDR3 length: 12; J gene: TRBJ1-2; D gene: TRBD1
CDR3 DNA: TGTGCCAGTAGTGTGGGACAGCAAAATCATAACTATGGCTACACCTTC; CDR3 protein: CASSVGQQNHNYGYTF; clone size: -; V gene: TRBV19; CDR3 length: 16; J gene: TRBJ1-2; D gene: TRBD1
CDR3 DNA: TGTGCCAGTAGTAATCCCCGAGGGGGCTGGGACGGGGAGCTGTTTTTT; CDR3 protein: CASSNPRGGWDGELFF; clone size: -; V gene: TRBV19; CDR3 length: 16; J gene: TRBJ2-2; D gene: TRBD1